A single sample gave rise to the 6 T cell receptor beta chains below, sequenced in a study of patients and donors after allogeneic stem cell transplantation. TCRdb re-called the RT-PCR reads with MiXCR, one entry per CDR3 protein. The sample yields about 960,000 distinct CDR3 sequences, roughly 18% seen once. The sequenced sample consisted of blood, either unsorted or a sorted T cell fraction (not recorded which). Every receptor here comes from a human donor who was either an allogeneic HSCT recipient or a stem cell or donor lymphocyte infusion donor (not recorded which). It is not recorded whose cells these are; they may come from a transplant donor.

The genes are TRBV2 and TRBJ2-4; 8 nucleotides match TRBD2. The junction had 7 bases not matched to a gene; V was cut back by 6 bases and J by 6 bases. The CDR3 is made up of 14 amino acids. CDR1 is SNHLY and CDR2 is FYNNEI in the germline V gene. This CDR3 reads CASRREATRNIQYF. The CDR3 DNA reads as TGTGCCAGCAGGCGGGAGGCAACACGAAACATTCAGTACTTC.

This clonotype was observed at least ten times. This CDR3 is CASSFEEVAFF. CDR3 bases: TGTGCCAGCAGCTTTGAGGAAGTAGCTTTCTTT. This chain connects TRBV7-9 to TRBJ1-1; D ambiguous. V shed 3 bases and J shed 10 bases, with 9 bases lying between them. Germline-derived CDR1 and CDR2 are SEHNR and FQNEAQ (reference sequence). The length of the CDR3 is 11 residues. The full variable domain, in which reference TRBV7-9 and TRBJ1-1 provide the parts outside the CDR3, is DTGVSQNPRHKITKRGQNVTFRCDPISEHNRLYWYRQTLGQGPEFLTYFQNEAQLEKSRLLSDRFSAERPKGSFSTLEIQRTEQGDSAMYLCASSFEEVAFFGQGTRLTVV.

This chain connects TRBV11-2 to TRBJ1-6; 7 bases align to TRBD1. Germline CDR1 reads SGHAT; CDR2 reads FQNNGV. The length of the CDR3 is 18 residues. The V gene end was trimmed by 5 bases and the J gene end by 9 bases; junction bases not matched to a gene: 19. DNA for the CDR3: TGTGCCAGCAGCCCTCCTGGCGGGAGGGGGCATGGGGCTTCACCCCTCCACTTT. It specifies CASSPPGGRGHGASPLHF.

This clonotype occurred a few times. The genes are TRBV7-8 and TRBJ2-1; tentatively, D is TRBD1 (5 bases). The germline V gene has CDR1 SGHVS and CDR2 FQNEAQ. The CDR3 has 17 amino acids. V shed 5 bases and J shed 0 bases, with 17 bases lying between them. CDR3 sequence reads: CASSPRARVSSYNEQFF. In DNA, the CDR3 is TGTGCCAGCAGCCCTAGGGCCAGGGTGAGCTCCTACAATGAGCAGTTCTTC.

The chain has TRBV4-1 and TRBJ2-5; 12 bases map to TRBD2. CDR3 length: 15 residues. The ends lost 4 bases at V and 4 bases at J; junction bases unmatched: 4. Germline CDR1 reads MGHRA; CDR2 reads YSYEKL. CDR3 DNA: TGCGCCAGCAGCCTACCGGGACTAGCGGGAGAGACCCAGTACTTC. It translates to CASSLPGLAGETQYF.

The V call is TRBV12-3 or TRBV12-4, the J call TRBJ2-3; unclear D gene. Between the trimmed V and J ends, which lost 6 bases and 6 bases, there was a span of 19 bases. There are 15 residues in the CDR3. The CDR3 reads CASSEWAPQGDTQYF. CDR3 coding DNA: TGTGCCAGCAGCGAATGGGCTCCCCAAGGGGATACGCAGTATTTT.